This T cell receptor beta chain was sequenced during a study of immune cell composition in non-small cell lung cancer. Regarding the study as a whole: Overall clonality, unlike maximal tumour-associated clone frequency, did not predict TIL reactivity.

CDR3 length: 16 amino acids. The J segment lost 2 bases and the V segment lost 7 bases, leaving 12 bases of the junction unmatched. Germline V gene data show CDR1 as KGHSH and CDR2 as LQKENI. With regard to this clone: The antigen is undetermined.

Measured with immunoSEQ multiplex PCR; TCRdb has only the in-frame clones, and not every one. The profile covers about 4,000 clones, with 65% to 75% appearing a single time and about 32% taken by the ten largest. The TCR originated in a human donor with non-small cell lung cancer. The chain links TRBV18 to TRBJ1-1; 8 bases agree with TRBD1. Sequenced material: lung tumor tissue. Here the CDR3 reads CASFAGQGSGNTEAFF. The CDR3 bases are TGTGCCAGCTTCGCCGGACAGGGTTCTGGAAACACTGAAGCTTTCTTT.